The entry below describes one T cell receptor beta chain. These data are taken from a study of blood T cells in healthy people across ages. It was with a sample-barcoded 5' primer and a J-beta primer mix that a second PCR of about 7 to 12 cycles was run. TCRdb processed the 5' RACE reads anew with MiXCR; each CDR3 protein has one entry. The sample holds roughly 2 million distinct CDR3 sequences; 40% to 55% are singletons and the top ten take approximately 2%. Each sample had at least 6.5 million PBMCs isolated. CDR1 is SGHAT and CDR2 is FQNNGV in the germline V gene. The J segment lost 9 bases and the V segment lost 5 bases, leaving 8 bases of the junction unmatched. This CDR3 region has 13 residues.

The source of this sequence is a woman in her thirties or forties in good health. The gene calls are TRBV11-2 and TRBJ2-3, with 7 bases that match TRBD1. The specimen sequenced was blood. The CDR3 protein is CASSAGTAGTQYF. CDR3 in DNA: TGTGCCAGCAGCGCCGGGACAGCAGGCACGCAGTATTTT. Based on the CDR3 plus reference TRBV11-2 and TRBJ2-3, the full variable domain is EAGVAQSPRYKIIEKRQSVAFWCNPISGHATLYWYQQILGQGPKLLIQFQNNGVVDDSQLPKDRFSAERLKGVDSTLKIQPAKLEDSAVYLCASSAGTAGTQYFGPGTRLTVL.